Given below is one T cell receptor (beta chain) in context. In the authors' methods: Reference gene primers were amplified, and this amplification served to estimate nucleated cell counts. Generated by immunoSEQ multiplex PCR, the TCRdb table keeps only in-frame clones and is missing some. V and J calls and clone size follow that table, whereas D and trimming were derived from the DNA. Among around 60,000 clones listed, approximately 88% were seen once. The data originate from a study of blood T cell repertoires in COVID-19. The germline V gene has CDR1 SGHRS and CDR2 YFSETQ. There are 13 residues in the CDR3. Trimming removed 0 bases from V and 5 bases from J; junction bases left unmatched: 1.

Specimen: peripheral blood. This sequence was found in a man aged 60-69 years with COVID-19, enrolled during active disease. The chain recombines TRBV5-1 with TRBJ2-5, with TRBD2 matching over 7 bases. CDR3 in amino acids: CASSLVGGETQYF. DNA for the CDR3: TGCGCCAGCAGCTTGGTGGGGGGGGAGACCCAGTACTTC.